A selection of T cell receptor beta chains follows, all from one sample in a study of siplizumab effects on memory and regulatory T cells. Method: immunoSEQ multiplex PCR; TCRdb's copy keeps in-frame clones and lacks some. The data hold some 100,000 clones, with over 85% observed a single time. Sequencing was carried out using CD8+ T cells sorted from blood. These receptors were taken from a human donor in good health. Each CDR3 is given with its conserved first and last residue. The D gene is left open where the match is weak. Where a row states a size, it is once, few, many or the class of an expanded clone; other rows omit it.

-	TRBV14	TRBJ1-4	-	TGTGCCAGCAGCCCGGGACTCTCGACTAATGAAAAACTGTTTTTT	CASSPGLSTNEKLFF
-	TRBV27	TRBJ1-1	-	TGTGCCAGCAGTTCCCCGGCCGAAGCTTTCTTT	CASSSPAEAFF
-	TRBV30	TRBJ1-3	-	TGTGCCTGGAGTGTAGCCTCTGGAAACACCATATATTTT	CAWSVASGNTIYF
-	TRBV4-1	TRBJ2-7	TRBD1	TGCGCCAGCAGCCAAGCCGGGACAGGGCTTTTCGAGCAGTACTTC	CASSQAGTGLFEQYF
-	TRBV9	TRBJ2-1	-	TGTGCCAGCAGCGCTCTGGGGGTTGAGCAGTTCTTC	CASSALGVEQFF
-	TRBV6-1	TRBJ1-4	TRBD1	TGTGCCAGCTGGGACAGGAGAAGGACTAATGAAAAACTGTTTTTT	CASWDRRRTNEKLFF
-	TRBV4-3	TRBJ1-4	-	TGCGCCAGCAGCCAAGATCTGGTTTCTGAAAAACTGTTTTTT	CASSQDLVSEKLFF
-	TRBV11-2	TRBJ2-1	TRBD2	TGTGCCAGCAGCTTATGGGCTAGCGGGAGTGTCAATGAGCAGTTCTTC	CASSLWASGSVNEQFF
-	TRBV10-1	TRBJ2-1	-	TGCGCCAGCCTTGATGACCCGTATGCGCAGTTCTTC	CASLDDPYAQFF
-	TRBV6-1	TRBJ2-7	-	TGTGCCAGCAGTGATCAGTACGAGCAGTACTTC	CASSDQYEQYF
-	TRBV27	TRBJ1-2	-	TGTGCCAGCGTTGATCTGGAAGGCTATGGCTACACCTTC	CASVDLEGYGYTF
-	TRBV5-6	TRBJ1-5	-	TGTGCCAGCAGCTCAGGGGATCAGCCCCAGCATTTT	CASSSGDQPQHF
-	TRBV7-3	TRBJ2-7	-	TGTGCCAGCAGCTTGGGCCATTCCTACGAGCAGTACTTC	CASSLGHSYEQYF
-	TRBV19	TRBJ2-7	-	TGTGCCAGTAGTATAGCTACAGGGTCTGAGCAGTACTTC	CASSIATGSEQYF
-	TRBV7-9	TRBJ2-3	TRBD2	TGTGCCAGCAGCTCACTACTAGCGGGACCCGACATTAGCACAGATACGCAGTATTTT	CASSSLLAGPDISTDTQYF
-	TRBV11-2	TRBJ2-3	-	TGTGCCAGCAGCTTTTGGGGTAGCACAGATACGCAGTATTTT	CASSFWGSTDTQYF
-	TRBV7-7	TRBJ2-3	TRBD2	TGTGCTAGCAGCCCATTAGCGGGGGATACGCAGTATTTT	CASSPLAGDTQYF
-	TRBV4-1	TRBJ2-3	TRBD2	TGCGCCAGCAGCCATCTGGCGGGGGGGACAGATACGCAGTATTTT	CASSHLAGGTDTQYF
-	TRBV4-3	TRBJ1-1	-	TGCGCCAGCAGCCAAGAAGCAGCGAACACTGAAGCTTTCTTT	CASSQEAANTEAFF
-	TRBV7-9	TRBJ1-5	-	TGTGCCAGCAGCTTAGGGGCAGGGCGCAATCAGCCCCAGCATTTT	CASSLGAGRNQPQHF
-	TRBV27	TRBJ2-7	TRBD2	TGTGCCAGCAGGATGGTAGCGGGAGCCTACGAGCAGTACTTC	CASRMVAGAYEQYF
-	TRBV9	TRBJ2-3	-	TGTGCCAGCAACGGGGCCCCCACAGATACGCAGTATTTT	CASNGAPTDTQYF
-	TRBV4-1	TRBJ1-1	-	TGCGCCAGCAGCCAAGGGGACCGACCGAACACTGAAGCTTTCTTT	CASSQGDRPNTEAFF
-	TRBV9	TRBJ2-3	-	TGTGCCAGCAGCGTAGAAGGTCGCACAGATACGCAGTATTTT	CASSVEGRTDTQYF
-	TRBV19	TRBJ2-1	-	TGTGCCAGTAGTATAGGCGGCAGGACTGAGCAGTTCTTC	CASSIGGRTEQFF
-	TRBV7-8	TRBJ2-2	-	TGTGCCAGCAGCTTAGAGGGGGCCGGGGAGCTGTTTTTT	CASSLEGAGELFF
once	TRBV30	TRBJ1-2	TRBD1	TGTGCCTGGGAAACAGGGGGCACTAACTATGGCTACACCTTC	CAWETGGTNYGYTF
-	TRBV21-1	TRBJ2-3	-	TGTGCCAGCAGCTATCTGGGCAGACAGGGCCCCTCAGATACGCAGTATTTT	CASSYLGRQGPSDTQYF
-	TRBV19	TRBJ1-3	-	TGTGCCAGTAGCTGTAAGATCGAGAGTGGAAACACCATATATTTT	CASSCKIESGNTIYF
-	TRBV2	TRBJ2-1	-	TGTGCCAGCAGTGACCTGGCGGGGTACAATGAGCAGTTCTTC	CASSDLAGYNEQFF
-	TRBV7-9	TRBJ1-4	TRBD1	TGTGCCAGCAGCTTAACGTTGGCAGGGGGCGCCGAAACTAATGAAAAACTGTTTTTT	CASSLTLAGGAETNEKLFF
once	TRBV7-2	TRBJ2-5	TRBD2	TGTGCCAGCAGCTTGGAGGGCGGGAGAGAGACCCAGTACTTC	CASSLEGGRETQYF
-	TRBV19	TRBJ2-7	-	TGTGCCAGTAGTATTGGGAGGGGGAATGAGCAGTACTTC	CASSIGRGNEQYF
-	TRBV27	TRBJ2-1	-	TGTGCCAGCAGTTTAGGAGGCTCCTACAATGAGCAGTTCTTC	CASSLGGSYNEQFF
few	TRBV30	TRBJ1-5	-	TGTGCCTGGAGTCAGGGTCGCAATCAGCCCCAGCATTTT	CAWSQGRNQPQHF
-	TRBV6-6	TRBJ1-2	-	TGTGCCAGCAGTCAGACGGGGCCTTCTGGTGGCTACACCTTC	CASSQTGPSGGYTF
once	TRBV4-1	TRBJ2-2	-	TGCGCCAGCAGCCAAGATCCCGGGCCCGGGGAGCTGTTTTTT	CASSQDPGPGELFF
-	TRBV19	TRBJ2-7	TRBD1	TGTGCCAGTAGCTCCCTGGACAGGGTACACGAGCAGTACTTC	CASSSLDRVHEQYF
-	TRBV27	TRBJ2-1	-	TGTGCCAGCAGTTTATCGGGCCAAAATGAGCAGTTCTTC	CASSLSGQNEQFF
-	TRBV5-6	TRBJ2-3	TRBD2	TGTGCCAGCAGCTTCACTAGCGGGGGCGCAGATACGCAGTATTTT	CASSFTSGGADTQYF
-	TRBV14	TRBJ2-7	-	TGTGCCAGCAGCCTCGGTAGGACTCAGAATTACGAGCAGTACTTC	CASSLGRTQNYEQYF
-	TRBV5-1	TRBJ2-3	-	TGCGCCAGCAGCTTGGCGGGACGTTGGGGATTGGATACGCAGTATTTT	CASSLAGRWGLDTQYF
-	TRBV28	TRBJ1-2	-	TGTGCCAGCAGTAAAATGCAGGAGATATCTACTAACTATGGCTACACCTTC	CASSKMQEISTNYGYTF
-	TRBV5-1	TRBJ2-1	-	TGCGCCAGCAGCCCCGGGACTCACAATGAGCAGTTCTTC	CASSPGTHNEQFF
-	TRBV27	TRBJ2-7	-	TGTGCCAGCAGCAGGGACGGACTCTACGAGCAGTACTTC	CASSRDGLYEQYF
-	TRBV5-5	TRBJ1-3	TRBD1	TGTGCCAGCAGCTCGGGGACAGTCTCTGGAAACACCATATATTTT	CASSSGTVSGNTIYF
-	TRBV6-1	TRBJ1-1	-	TGTGCCAGCAGTGAATTGACCACTGAAGCTTTCTTT	CASSELTTEAFF